Listed below are T cell receptor beta chains from one sample, sequenced in a study of cytomegalovirus exposure and HLA in healthy donors. Profiling relied on immunoSEQ multiplex PCR, and the TCRdb table lists in-frame clones only, not all of them. Among more than 85,000 clones listed, roughly three quarters were seen once. What was sequenced was PBMCs. The receptors here all came from a middle-aged man in good health and CMV-seronegative. The CDR3 runs from the conserved cysteine through the conserved F or W. The D gene is left open where the match is weak. Clone size appears in some rows only: once, few, many, or a class for an expanded clone.

j_gene	v_gene	d_gene	abundance	len	CDR3nt	CDR3aa
TRBJ2-2	TRBV6-4	.	.	13	TGTGCCAGCAGTAGCGGGAACACCGGGGAGCTGTTTTTT	CASSSGNTGELFF
TRBJ1-2	TRBV28	.	.	15	TGTGCCAGCAGCCCTAGAGGGTGGGTTAACTATGGCTACACCTTC	CASSPRGWVNYGYTF
TRBJ1-1	TRBV7-9	.	.	15	TGTGCCAGCAGCTTCACGGCGGGGTATGACACTGAAGCTTTCTTT	CASSFTAGYDTEAFF
TRBJ2-3	TRBV29-1	.	.	14	TGCAGCGTTGAGAAGCGGGCCCGCACAGATACGCAGTATTTT	CSVEKRARTDTQYF
TRBJ2-7	TRBV7-2	TRBD1	.	16	TGTGCCAGCAGTTCCCCCAGGGGGCTAAGCCCAGGGGAGCAGTACTTC	CASSSPRGLSPGEQYF
TRBJ2-1	TRBV19	TRBD1	.	14	TGTGCCAGTAGCCCGGGACAGGGGTCCAATGAGCAGTTCTTC	CASSPGQGSNEQFF
TRBJ1-2	TRBV5-4	.	.	17	TGTGCCAGCAGCTGGGGGGAGAGGGAACGCCCTAACTATGGCTACACCTTC	CASSWGERERPNYGYTF
TRBJ1-2	TRBV18	.	.	16	TGTGCCAGCTCAAAATCAACGGGGGGCTCGCACTATGGCTACACCTTC	CASSKSTGGSHYGYTF
TRBJ2-1	TRBV30	.	once	15	TGTGCCTGGAGTGCAGATTCCCTTTCCTACAATGAGCAGTTCTTC	CAWSADSLSYNEQFF
TRBJ2-2	TRBV6-5	.	.	14	TGTGCCAGCAGTCGGGACTTTAACACCGGGGAGCTGTTTTTT	CASSRDFNTGELFF
TRBJ1-3	TRBV30	.	.	14	TGTGCCTGGAGACAGGGCCACTCTGGAAACACCATATATTTT	CAWRQGHSGNTIYF
TRBJ2-7	TRBV14	.	.	14	TGTGCCAGCAGCTCACGGACAGATTACTACGAGCAGTACTTC	CASSSRTDYYEQYF
TRBJ2-7	TRBV15	.	.	14	TGTGCCACCAGCAAGGGAGGATCCTCCTACGAGCAGTACTTC	CATSKGGSSYEQYF
TRBJ1-4	TRBV10-1	.	.	12	TGCGCCAGGATGGCAGGAGGGGAAAAACTGTTTTTT	CARMAGGEKLFF
TRBJ2-7	TRBV29-1	TRBD2	.	13	TGCAGCGTTGACGCGGGGGACTCCTACGAGCAGTACTTC	CSVDAGDSYEQYF
TRBJ1-4	TRBV6-1	.	.	15	TGTGCCAGTAGTGGGGGCAGCGTGGCCAATGAAAAACTGTTTTTT	CASSGGSVANEKLFF
TRBJ2-7	TRBV29-1	TRBD2	.	13	TGCAGCGTTGAAGGGACTAGAAGATCCGAGCAGTACTTC	CSVEGTRRSEQYF
TRBJ2-1	TRBV7-2	TRBD2	few	15	TGTGCCAGCGCCAGACTAGCGGGGGGGCCGGTTGAGCAGTTCTTC	CASARLAGGPVEQFF
TRBJ2-4	TRBV2	.	.	12	TGTGCCAGCAAAGAACGGGGGGCCATTCAGTACTTC	CASKERGAIQYF
TRBJ2-7	TRBV29-1	TRBD2	.	14	TGCAGCGTTGAAGATCACGCTAGCGGCTACGAGCAGTACTTC	CSVEDHASGYEQYF
TRBJ2-7	TRBV28	TRBD2	once	16	TGTGCCAGCACTCTTCCGCTCCCAGCGGGAGCTACCGAGCAGTACTTC	CASTLPLPAGATEQYF
TRBJ1-1	TRBV10-3	TRBD1	few	12	TGTGCCATCAAACAGGGGGCGACTGAAGCTTTCTTT	CAIKQGATEAFF
TRBJ2-7	TRBV29-1	.	.	13	TGCAGCGTTTTCGGACAACCCTCCTACGAGCAGTACTTC	CSVFGQPSYEQYF
TRBJ1-4	TRBV6-5	.	.	14	TGTGCCAGCAGCTTGACAGGACTGGAGGAAAAACTGTTTTTT	CASSLTGLEEKLFF
TRBJ2-3	TRBV27	TRBD2	few	14	TGTGCCAGCAGTTTCGCGGGGGGGCCTAATACGCAGTATTTT	CASSFAGGPNTQYF
TRBJ2-7	TRBV21-1	.	.	13	TGTGCCAGCCTGGGCAGGGGGCGCTACGAGCAGTACTTC	CASLGRGRYEQYF